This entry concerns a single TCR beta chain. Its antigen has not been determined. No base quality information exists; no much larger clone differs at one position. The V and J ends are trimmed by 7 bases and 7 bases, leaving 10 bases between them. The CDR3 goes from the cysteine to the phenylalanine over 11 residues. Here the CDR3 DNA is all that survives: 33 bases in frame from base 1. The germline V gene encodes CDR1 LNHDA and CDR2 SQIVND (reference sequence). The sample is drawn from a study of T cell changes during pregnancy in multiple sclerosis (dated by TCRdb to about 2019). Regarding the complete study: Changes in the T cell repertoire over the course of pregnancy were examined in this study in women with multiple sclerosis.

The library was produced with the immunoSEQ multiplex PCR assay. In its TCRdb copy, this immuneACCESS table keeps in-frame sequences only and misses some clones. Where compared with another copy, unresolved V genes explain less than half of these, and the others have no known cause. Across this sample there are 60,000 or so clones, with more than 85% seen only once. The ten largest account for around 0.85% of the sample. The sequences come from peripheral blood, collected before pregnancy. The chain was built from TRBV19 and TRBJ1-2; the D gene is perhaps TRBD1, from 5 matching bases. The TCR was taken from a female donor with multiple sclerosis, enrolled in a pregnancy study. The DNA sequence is TGTGCCAGTACACAACAGGCTGGCTACACCTTC. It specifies CASTQQAGYTF.